Only a few counts were recorded for the clone carrying this TCR beta chain. Its specificity is not known. TCRbeta library preparation incorporated unique molecular identifiers. TCRdb fed the PCR reads into MiXCR, producing one record per CDR3 protein. This table has 610,000 or so distinct CDR3 sequences, 25% to 30% appearing once. This sample is drawn from a study of T-cell reconstitution after alpha-beta-depleted transplantation in children. Regarding the study as a whole: Several patients had high TCRbeta diversity at day 60; it came from surviving recipient T cells and thymic progenitors. One year after transplant, T-cell counts and diversity came mostly from newly produced T cells. Alpha-beta T cells about two months after transplant reportedly derived from several hundred expanded graft clones.

The CDR3 covers 13 residues. Per germline, CDR1 SNHLY and CDR2 FYNNEI. V dropped 10 bases and J dropped 1 base, with 11 bases sitting between them. The V and J genes are TRBV2 and TRBJ2-1; D uncertain. This TCR came from a boy under two years old with Wiskott-Aldrich syndrome, due to receive a stem cell transplant. The sequencing used PBMCs, collected before TCRalphabeta/CD19-depleted stem cell transplant. The CDR3 region has the DNA TGTGCCATAGGCCTACAATCCTACAATGAGCAGTTCTTC. Its translation: CAIGLQSYNEQFF.